These 8 T cell receptor beta chains share one sample of origin, sequenced in a study of blood T cells in healthy people across ages. A sample-barcoded 5' primer and a J-beta primer mix were used in a second PCR of about 7 to 12 cycles. TCRdb itself ran the 5' RACE reads through MiXCR, one entry per CDR3 protein. Counted here are more than 800,000 distinct CDR3 sequences, under 55% occurring once; the ten biggest clones make up 15% to 20%. The sequencing sample was made of blood. These receptors were taken from a woman aged 55-69 years in good health.

The rearrangement links TRBV3-1 to TRBJ2-3; D remains ambiguous. Germline assignment: CDR1 LGHDT and CDR2 YNNKEL (reference sequence). The CDR3 has 12 amino acids. V dropped 3 bases and J dropped 6 bases, with 7 bases sitting between them. The CDR3 protein is CASSHGWDTQYF. DNA for the CDR3: TGTGCCAGCAGCCACGGGTGGGATACGCAGTATTTT.

This clonotype came up a few times. The chain is built from TRBV10-3 and TRBJ2-1, with D maybe TRBD2 (6 bases). The V and J ends lost 3 bases and 10 bases respectively, with 10 bases between them. There are 12 residues in the CDR3. The germline V gene encodes CDR1 ENHRY and CDR2 SYGVKD. The CDR3 is CAISDPTREQFF. The CDR3 bases are TGTGCCATCAGTGACCCGACTAGAGAGCAGTTCTTC.

This clonotype was counted only a few times. The V call is TRBV5-6, the J call TRBJ1-2; 7 bases are shared with TRBD1. Germline values: CDR1 SGHDT, CDR2 YYEEEE. V lost 4 bases, J lost 5 bases, and 5 bases stayed unmatched. This CDR3 region has 13 residues. The CDR3 DNA sequence: TGTGCCAGCAGCCCTGGACAGGAATATGGCTACACCTTC. Protein: CASSPGQEYGYTF.

There are many counts of this clonotype. V is TRBV29-1 and J is TRBJ2-7, with 11 bases identical to TRBD1. CDR1 and CDR2 (germline): SQVTM, ANQGSEA. CDR3 length: 11 residues. V lost 6 bases, J lost 5 bases, and 0 bases stayed unmatched. The CDR3 DNA reads TGCAGCGTGGGACAGGGGGACGAGCAGTACTTC. This codes for CSVGQGDEQYF.

Only a few counts were recorded for this clonotype. The V call is TRBV4-1, the J call TRBJ2-1; 12 bases match TRBD2. CDR1 and CDR2 (germline): MGHRA, YSYEKL. V gave up 0 bases and J gave up 1 base; unmatched junction bases: 1. This CDR3 comprises 17 residues. The CDR3 loop is CASSQDTSGRSYNEQFF. The CDR3 DNA reads as TGCGCCAGCAGCCAAGATACTAGCGGGAGGTCCTACAATGAGCAGTTCTTC.

The chain recombines TRBV6-2 or TRBV6-3 with TRBJ2-7; D may match TRBD1 or TRBD2 (5 bases each). There are 13 residues in the CDR3. Germline V CDR1 and CDR2: MNHEY, SVGEGT. The V and J ends lost 5 bases and 7 bases respectively, with 15 bases between them. CDR3: CASSQTGPWEQYF. DNA of the CDR3: TGTGCCAGCAGTCAGACGGGACCATGGGAGCAGTACTTC.

This clonotype was counted many times. V is TRBV7-9 and J is TRBJ2-4, with 10 bases that match TRBD1. V shed 6 bases, J shed 7 bases, and the junction held 6 bases outside the gene matches. The CDR3 covers 14 residues. Per germline, CDR1 SEHNR and CDR2 FQNEAQ (reference sequence). The CDR3 loop is CASSMTGGMNIQYF. In nucleotides, the CDR3 is TGTGCCAGCAGTATGACAGGGGGCATGAACATTCAGTACTTC. The full variable domain, with the rest looked up from reference TRBV7-9 and TRBJ2-4, is DTGVSQNPRHKITKRGQNVTFRCDPISEHNRLYWYRQTLGQGPEFLTYFQNEAQLEKSRLLSDRFSAERPKGSFSTLEIQRTEQGDSAMYLCASSMTGGMNIQYFGAGTRLSVL.

In the case of this clonotype: The junction departs from the called germline gene at one end, perhaps through a read error. The rearrangement links TRBV7-2 to TRBJ2-7; 14 bases agree with TRBD2. The DNA end lines up better with TRBJ2-1; the J call may be wrong. The CDR3 extends over 18 amino acids. Germline CDR1 reads SGHTA; CDR2 reads FQGNSA. CDR3 in amino acids: CASCLWAPGTSGRDEQFF. CDR3 DNA sequence: TGTGCCAGCTGCTTATGGGCGCCCGGGACTAGCGGGAGAGATGAGCAGTTCTTC.